These T cell receptor beta chains were read from a single sample in a study of blood T cell repertoires in COVID-19. Profiled with immunoSEQ multiplex PCR; TCRdb holds only in-frame clones, not every one. The table lists roughly 150,000 clones, about 82% of them singletons. The sample comprised peripheral blood. The source is a man between 45 and 60 years old with acute or convalescent COVID-19. The CDR3 runs from the conserved cysteine through the conserved F or W. Each record gives: CDR3 protein, CDR3 DNA, clone size, V gene, J gene, D gene. D genes are given only for firm matches. Clone size is not always given. Where it is, it says once, few, many or a class for expanded clones.

cdr3_aa: CASSRDIYEQYF; cdr3_nt: TGTGCCAGCAGCCGGGACATCTACGAGCAGTACTTC; clone_size: -; v_call: TRBV14; j_call: TRBJ2-7; d_call: -
cdr3_aa: CASSHLLANKNIQYF; cdr3_nt: TGTGCCAGCAGTCACCTTTTGGCAAACAAAAACATTCAGTACTTC; clone_size: -; v_call: TRBV6-6; j_call: TRBJ2-4; d_call: -
cdr3_aa: CASSPTGSGLYEQYF; cdr3_nt: TGTGCCAGCTCACCAACGGGGTCCGGCCTCTACGAGCAGTACTTC; clone_size: -; v_call: TRBV18; j_call: TRBJ2-7; d_call: -
cdr3_aa: CASSLDWRGQANAGELFF; cdr3_nt: TGTGCCAGCAGCTTAGATTGGAGGGGGCAGGCCAATGCCGGGGAGCTGTTTTTT; clone_size: -; v_call: TRBV11-2; j_call: TRBJ2-2; d_call: -
cdr3_aa: CASSLLAGGTYEQYF; cdr3_nt: TGTGCCAGCAGTTTACTTGCTGGCGGCACCTACGAGCAGTACTTC; clone_size: -; v_call: TRBV27; j_call: TRBJ2-7; d_call: -
cdr3_aa: CASSPRTGTSYEQYF; cdr3_nt: TGTGCCAGCAGCCCCCGGACAGGAACTTCGTACGAGCAGTACTTC; clone_size: once; v_call: TRBV7-2; j_call: TRBJ2-7; d_call: TRBD1
cdr3_aa: CASSSTGGSTYEQYF; cdr3_nt: TGTGCCAGCAGTTCCACAGGGGGCTCTACCTACGAGCAGTACTTC; clone_size: -; v_call: TRBV5-4; j_call: TRBJ2-7; d_call: TRBD1
cdr3_aa: CASSLTGTGLAGELFF; cdr3_nt: TGTGCCAGCAGCTTAACCGGGACAGGGTTAGCCGGGGAGCTGTTTTTT; clone_size: -; v_call: TRBV7-3; j_call: TRBJ2-2; d_call: TRBD1
cdr3_aa: CATPGQGWETQYF; cdr3_nt: TGTGCCACCCCGGGACAGGGTTGGGAGACCCAGTACTTC; clone_size: -; v_call: TRBV6-5; j_call: TRBJ2-5; d_call: TRBD1
cdr3_aa: CASSDSGTGDQAPLHF; cdr3_nt: TGTGCCAGCAGTGACTCCGGGACAGGGGACCAGGCACCCCTCCACTTT; clone_size: once; v_call: TRBV25-1; j_call: TRBJ1-6; d_call: TRBD1
cdr3_aa: CASRVTENYGYTF; cdr3_nt: TGCGCCAGCAGGGTGACGGAGAACTATGGCTACACCTTC; clone_size: few; v_call: TRBV5-1; j_call: TRBJ1-2; d_call: -
cdr3_aa: CASSPLRAAGGSYGYTF; cdr3_nt: TGTGCCAGCAGTCCCCTAAGAGCGGCAGGGGGCAGCTATGGCTACACCTTC; clone_size: -; v_call: TRBV28; j_call: TRBJ1-2; d_call: TRBD1
cdr3_aa: CASSYPDSLGYGYTF; cdr3_nt: TGTGCCAGCAGTTACCCGGACTCCCTAGGCTATGGCTACACCTTC; clone_size: once; v_call: TRBV6-6; j_call: TRBJ1-2; d_call: -
cdr3_aa: CASSFGTGIYEQYF; cdr3_nt: TGTGCCAGCAGTTTCGGGACAGGGATCTACGAGCAGTACTTC; clone_size: once; v_call: TRBV6-2/TRBV6-3; j_call: TRBJ2-7; d_call: TRBD1
cdr3_aa: CASSQSYRGPEAFF; cdr3_nt: TGTGCCAGCAGCCAATCATACAGGGGGCCTGAAGCTTTCTTT; clone_size: -; v_call: TRBV11-1; j_call: TRBJ1-1; d_call: TRBD1
cdr3_aa: CASSVQGSTEAFF; cdr3_nt: TGTGCCAGTAGTGTGCAGGGCTCCACTGAAGCTTTCTTT; clone_size: -; v_call: TRBV19; j_call: TRBJ1-1; d_call: -
cdr3_aa: CASYGNGYTF; cdr3_nt: TGTGCCAGCTATGGCAACGGCTACACCTTC; clone_size: -; v_call: TRBV6-6; j_call: TRBJ1-2; d_call: -
cdr3_aa: CASSYSTFLADFEQYF; cdr3_nt: TGTGCCAGCAGTTACTCTACTTTTCTAGCGGATTTCGAGCAGTACTTC; clone_size: -; v_call: TRBV6-2/TRBV6-3; j_call: TRBJ2-7; d_call: TRBD2
cdr3_aa: CASSPTSKGRVFF; cdr3_nt: TGTGCCAGCAGCCCCACTTCAAAGGGGAGGGTGTTCTTC; clone_size: -; v_call: TRBV3-1/TRBV3-2; j_call: TRBJ2-1; d_call: TRBD2
cdr3_aa: CASSEARRSGGGYTF; cdr3_nt: TGTGCCAGCAGTGAAGCGCGGCGGAGCGGGGGCGGCTACACCTTC; clone_size: few; v_call: TRBV2; j_call: TRBJ1-2; d_call: -
cdr3_aa: CASSFGGAGGYTF; cdr3_nt: TGTGCCAGCAGTTTTGGGGGGGCTGGTGGCTACACCTTC; clone_size: -; v_call: TRBV28; j_call: TRBJ1-2; d_call: -
cdr3_aa: CASRWGQSNTEAFF; cdr3_nt: TGTGCCAGTAGATGGGGACAGTCGAACACTGAAGCTTTCTTT; clone_size: -; v_call: TRBV19; j_call: TRBJ1-1; d_call: TRBD1
cdr3_aa: CASSQIGQGAAKQYF; cdr3_nt: TGTGCCAGCAGCCAAATAGGACAGGGGGCGGCTAAGCAGTATTTT; clone_size: -; v_call: TRBV3-1/TRBV3-2; j_call: TRBJ2-3; d_call: TRBD1
cdr3_aa: CASSPIPTGEYPQHF; cdr3_nt: TGTGCCAGCAGTCCCATCCCGACAGGGGAATATCCCCAGCATTTT; clone_size: -; v_call: TRBV27; j_call: TRBJ1-5; d_call: TRBD1
cdr3_aa: CASSLPDRWTSGGSYEQYF; cdr3_nt: TGTGCCAGCAGTCTACCGGATAGATGGACTAGCGGGGGCTCCTACGAGCAGTACTTC; clone_size: once; v_call: TRBV6-6; j_call: TRBJ2-7; d_call: TRBD2
cdr3_aa: CASSLVPLERNQPQHF; cdr3_nt: TGCGCCAGCAGCTTGGTTCCCCTCGAGCGAAATCAGCCCCAGCATTTT; clone_size: -; v_call: TRBV5-1; j_call: TRBJ1-5; d_call: -
cdr3_aa: CASSKNPGRSEQYF; cdr3_nt: TGTGCCAGCAGCAAAAACCCAGGGCGGAGCGAGCAGTACTTC; clone_size: -; v_call: TRBV21-1; j_call: TRBJ2-7; d_call: -
cdr3_aa: CASSLALVGYEQFF; cdr3_nt: TGCGCCAGCAGCTTGGCGCTAGTCGGCTATGAGCAGTTCTTC; clone_size: -; v_call: TRBV5-1; j_call: TRBJ2-1; d_call: -
cdr3_aa: CASSTAWAPEAFF; cdr3_nt: TGTGCCAGCAGTACTGCGTGGGCACCTGAAGCTTTCTTT; clone_size: -; v_call: TRBV7-9; j_call: TRBJ1-1; d_call: -
cdr3_aa: CASSPGSSGSQETQYF; cdr3_nt: TGTGCCAGCAGCCCGGGGTCTAGCGGGTCCCAAGAGACCCAGTACTTC; clone_size: once; v_call: TRBV7-2; j_call: TRBJ2-5; d_call: TRBD2
cdr3_aa: CASSQGSRVNEQFF; cdr3_nt: TGTGCCAGCAGCCAAGGCTCGAGAGTCAATGAGCAGTTCTTC; clone_size: -; v_call: TRBV3-1/TRBV3-2; j_call: TRBJ2-1; d_call: -
cdr3_aa: CASRTDRKAFF; cdr3_nt: TGTGCCAGCAGAACGGACAGGAAAGCTTTCTTT; clone_size: -; v_call: TRBV6-1; j_call: TRBJ1-1; d_call: TRBD1
cdr3_aa: CASSVWGRTEAFF; cdr3_nt: TGTGCCAGCAGCGTGTGGGGGCGGACTGAAGCTTTCTTT; clone_size: -; v_call: TRBV11-2; j_call: TRBJ1-1; d_call: -
cdr3_aa: CASRTGAYNEQFF; cdr3_nt: TGTGCCAGCAGGACAGGGGCCTACAATGAGCAGTTCTTC; clone_size: -; v_call: TRBV21-1; j_call: TRBJ2-1; d_call: -
cdr3_aa: CASSEDRGPGGELFF; cdr3_nt: TGTGCCAGCAGCGAGGACAGGGGGCCAGGCGGGGAGCTGTTTTTT; clone_size: -; v_call: TRBV9; j_call: TRBJ2-2; d_call: TRBD1
cdr3_aa: CASRHTNREQFF; cdr3_nt: TGTGCCAGTAGGCATACTAACCGAGAGCAGTTCTTC; clone_size: -; v_call: TRBV19; j_call: TRBJ2-1; d_call: -
cdr3_aa: CASSPGMMMNTEAFF; cdr3_nt: TGTGCCAGCAGCCCCGGTATGATGATGAACACTGAAGCTTTCTTT; clone_size: -; v_call: TRBV11-3; j_call: TRBJ1-1; d_call: -
cdr3_aa: CASSLDRGNSPLHF; cdr3_nt: TGTGCCAGCAGTCTCGACAGGGGCAATTCACCCCTCCACTTT; clone_size: once; v_call: TRBV2; j_call: TRBJ1-6; d_call: TRBD1
cdr3_aa: CSVLPGQGAGEQYF; cdr3_nt: TGCAGCGTTTTACCGGGACAGGGGGCGGGCGAGCAGTACTTC; clone_size: -; v_call: TRBV29-1; j_call: TRBJ2-7; d_call: TRBD1
cdr3_aa: CASSEDELSIPYGYTF; cdr3_nt: TGTGCCAGCAGTGAAGATGAACTATCTATACCCTATGGCTACACCTTC; clone_size: -; v_call: TRBV25-1; j_call: TRBJ1-2; d_call: -
cdr3_aa: CASSYSLYNEQFF; cdr3_nt: TGTGCCAGCAGTTACTCTTTGTACAATGAGCAGTTCTTC; clone_size: -; v_call: TRBV14; j_call: TRBJ2-1; d_call: -
cdr3_aa: CASSPRTGMLSNQPQHF; cdr3_nt: TGTGCCAGCAGTCCAAGGACAGGGATGTTGAGCAATCAGCCCCAGCATTTT; clone_size: -; v_call: TRBV27; j_call: TRBJ1-5; d_call: TRBD1
cdr3_aa: CASSQGGGLYEQYF; cdr3_nt: TGTGCCAGCAGCCAAGGGGGGGGGCTCTACGAGCAGTACTTC; clone_size: once; v_call: TRBV28; j_call: TRBJ2-7; d_call: -
cdr3_aa: CSVESPGDGYTF; cdr3_nt: TGCAGCGTTGAAAGCCCAGGCGATGGCTACACCTTC; clone_size: -; v_call: TRBV29-1; j_call: TRBJ1-2; d_call: -
cdr3_aa: CATSEEGAGSYEQYF; cdr3_nt: TGTGCCACCAGTGAAGAGGGCGCCGGGTCCTACGAGCAGTACTTC; clone_size: -; v_call: TRBV24-1; j_call: TRBJ2-7; d_call: -
cdr3_aa: CASSRRAGGIQETQYF; cdr3_nt: TGTGCCAGCAGCCGGAGGGCGGGGGGGATCCAAGAGACCCAGTACTTC; clone_size: -; v_call: TRBV11-3; j_call: TRBJ2-5; d_call: TRBD2
cdr3_aa: CASSPIAGGGRDTQYF; cdr3_nt: TGTGCCAGCAGTCCTATAGCGGGAGGGGGCAGGGATACGCAGTATTTT; clone_size: -; v_call: TRBV27; j_call: TRBJ2-3; d_call: TRBD2
cdr3_aa: CASSTHTTTEAFF; cdr3_nt: TGTGCCAGCAGCACCCACACCACCACTGAAGCTTTCTTT; clone_size: -; v_call: TRBV5-6; j_call: TRBJ1-1; d_call: -
cdr3_aa: CASRSRDRLNSPLHF; cdr3_nt: TGTGCCAGCAGGTCTCGGGACAGACTTAATTCACCCCTCCACTTT; clone_size: once; v_call: TRBV3-1/TRBV3-2; j_call: TRBJ1-6; d_call: TRBD1
cdr3_aa: CASSSRRDRLNQPQHF; cdr3_nt: TGTGCCAGCAGCTCTAGAAGGGACAGACTAAATCAGCCCCAGCATTTT; clone_size: -; v_call: TRBV5-6; j_call: TRBJ1-5; d_call: TRBD1
cdr3_aa: CASSIGGGINQPQHF; cdr3_nt: TGTGCCAGTAGTATAGGGGGGGGGATCAATCAGCCCCAGCATTTT; clone_size: once; v_call: TRBV19; j_call: TRBJ1-5; d_call: -
cdr3_aa: CASSLSPPRQETQYF; cdr3_nt: TGTGCCAGCAGCTTATCCCCCCCCCGTCAAGAGACCCAGTACTTC; clone_size: -; v_call: TRBV7-9; j_call: TRBJ2-5; d_call: -
cdr3_aa: CASSLWQEQFF; cdr3_nt: TGTGCCAGCAGCTTGTGGCAGGAGCAGTTCTTC; clone_size: once; v_call: TRBV5-5; j_call: TRBJ2-1; d_call: -
cdr3_aa: CASSLTSDSYNEQFF; cdr3_nt: TGTGCCAGCAGCCTGACTAGCGACTCCTACAATGAGCAGTTCTTC; clone_size: -; v_call: TRBV7-3; j_call: TRBJ2-1; d_call: TRBD2